This passage covers 4 T cell receptor beta chains from one sample sequenced in a study of blood T cell repertoires in COVID-19. Profiled with immunoSEQ multiplex PCR; TCRdb holds only in-frame clones, not every one. The sample has about 200,000 clones; around 89% are singletons. Sequenced: peripheral blood. Source of these receptors: a human donor in a cohort sampled during active COVID-19.

The rearrangement joins TRBV27 to TRBJ1-6; D not resolved. The CDR3 loop spans 15 amino acids. Germline V gives CDR1 MNHEY, CDR2 SMNVEV (reference sequence). Trimming removed 5 bases at V and 5 bases at J, with 13 bases between. The CDR3 sequence is CASSKARLDNSPLHF. CDR3 in DNA: TGTGCCAGCAGTAAGGCACGGCTAGATAATTCACCCCTCCACTTT.

V usage is TRBV6-5 and J usage is TRBJ1-2; D gene unclear. Trimming removed 4 bases at V and 7 bases at J, with 10 bases between. The length of the CDR3 is 12 residues. Germline V gene lookup returns CDR1 MNHEY and CDR2 SVGAGI. In DNA, the CDR3 is TGTGCCAGCAGTTCCCGGGAAAGTGGCTACACCTTC. As protein: CASSSRESGYTF.

CDR3 coding DNA: TGTGCCACCATATCGGGGCGGGGGAACACTGAAGCTTTCTTT. Its protein is CATISGRGNTEAFF. This rearrangement joins TRBV2 to TRBJ1-1; D perhaps matches TRBD1 (5 bases). CDR3 length equals 14 residues. Trimming removed 10 bases from V and 1 base from J, with 16 bases in between. The germline CDR1 and CDR2 sequences are SNHLY and FYNNEI.

This chain connects TRBV5-1 to TRBJ1-3; D is uncertain. The CDR3 extends over 15 amino acids. Germline CDR1 and CDR2: SGHRS and YFSETQ. Trimming shortened V by 0 bases and J by 4 bases, and 11 bases separated the two germline ends. The CDR3 is CASSLAEGDGNTIYF. CDR3 bases: TGCGCCAGCAGCTTGGCCGAAGGAGACGGAAACACCATATATTTT.